This is a list of T cell receptor beta chains from one sample in a study of CD8 T cells in Susac syndrome. In TCRdb, the immunoSEQ multiplex PCR reads were re-called with MiXCR into one record per CDR3 protein. The sample holds about 210,000 distinct CDR3 sequences, 95% seen once. Sequenced input: CD4+ T cells from PBMCs. These receptors were obtained from a human donor with multiple sclerosis. The CDR3 runs from the conserved cysteine through the conserved F or W. Each record gives: clone size, J gene, D gene, V gene, CDR3 length, CDR3 DNA, CDR3 protein. A D gene is named only where the DNA matches it firmly. Where a row states a size, it is once, few, many or the class of an expanded clone; other rows omit it.

>-|TRBJ1-2|-|TRBV12-3/TRBV12-4|15
TGTGCCAGCAGAGCGGACAGCGAGCCTAACTATGGCTACACCTTC
CASRADSEPNYGYTF
>-|TRBJ2-1|TRBD2|TRBV4-1|18
TGCGCCAGCAGCCAAGAATCAAACCTAGCGGGAGGGTACAATGAGCAGTTCTTC
CASSQESNLAGGYNEQFF
>-|TRBJ2-1|-|TRBV2|12
TGTGCCAGCAACACAGGAAACAATGAGCAGTTCTTC
CASNTGNNEQFF
>-|TRBJ2-5|-|TRBV10-3|14
TGTGCCATCAGTGAGTCGGCCGGGGACGAGACCCAGTACTTC
CAISESAGDETQYF
>-|TRBJ2-1|TRBD2|TRBV3-1|13
TGTGCCAGCAGCCCTAGCGGGAATGTGGGGCAGTTCTTC
CASSPSGNVGQFF
>once|TRBJ2-5|-|TRBV24-1|14
TGTGCCACCAGTGATTCGCGGGGATCGGAGACCCAGTACTTC
CATSDSRGSETQYF
>few|TRBJ2-5|-|TRBV28|14
TGTGCCAGCAGTTTAGCGGGGATCCAAGAGACCCAGTACTTC
CASSLAGIQETQYF
>-|TRBJ2-5|TRBD1|TRBV2|15
TGTGCCAGCAGTGATACAGGGGGCTCCCAAGAGACCCAGTACTTC
CASSDTGGSQETQYF
>-|TRBJ2-6|-|TRBV29-1|12
TGCAGCGTTGATATAGGGGCCAACGTCCTGACTTTC
CSVDIGANVLTF
>-|TRBJ1-5|-|TRBV5-6|13
TGTGCCAGCAGCTACGGGACCTATCAGCCCCAGCATTTT
CASSYGTYQPQHF
>-|TRBJ2-3|-|TRBV25-1|11
TGTGCCAGCAGTGACACAGATACGCAGTATTTT
CASSDTDTQYF
>once|TRBJ2-1|-|TRBV15|15
TGTGCCACCAGCAGGCAAGGTCAGTCCCTTGGTGAGCAGTTCTTC
CATSRQGQSLGEQFF
>-|TRBJ1-2|-|TRBV3-1|15
TGTGCCAGCAGTCGGGACCTATCAAAGAACTATGGCTACACCTTC
CASSRDLSKNYGYTF